The 19 T cell receptor beta chains below come from one sample, sequenced in a study of T cell repertoires in cytomegalovirus infection. TCRdb analysed the reads with MiXCR anew, one entry per CDR3 protein. The sample lists approximately 83,000 distinct CDR3 sequences; approximately 24% were seen once. For these receptors, no antigen is known. Sequencing was performed on CD8+ T cells from cultured PBMCs, taken from culture after CMV antigen stimulation. The origin of the receptors is a human donor in good health (CMV status not recorded). Some clones in this sample may be carry-over from other donors' samples.

The chain couples TRBV6-1 to TRBJ1-5; D not resolved. V was trimmed by 4 bases and J by 2 bases, leaving 6 bases between them. Germline CDR1 MNHNS, CDR2 SASEGT. CDR3 size: 13 residues. CDR3 sequence: CASSAGGNQPQHF. DNA for the CDR3: TGTGCCAGCAGTGCTGGGGGCAATCAGCCCCAGCATTTT.

This clonotype has just a few counts. The chain recombines TRBV6-1 with TRBJ2-7; no clear D. There are 14 residues in the CDR3. Trimming stripped 5 bases from V and 2 bases from J, with 13 bases between. Germline CDR1 is MNHNS and CDR2 is SASEGT. The CDR3 nucleotides are TGTGCCAGCAGTACCACGGGCAGCGCCTACGAGCAGTACTTC. Translating gives CASSTTGSAYEQYF.

The rearrangement joins TRBV20-1 to TRBJ2-5; D remains ambiguous. Germline V gene sequence: CDR1 DFQATT, CDR2 SNEGSKA (reference sequence). CDR3 length equals 12 residues. V was pared by 5 bases and J by 5 bases, with 12 bases between. Written as DNA, the CDR3 is TGCAGTGCTCAAGTATCCAGGGAGACCCAGTACTTC. As protein: CSAQVSRETQYF.

The gene calls are TRBV28 and TRBJ1-1; D is uncertain. Deletions cut 6 bases from V and 0 bases from J, with 11 bases between. Germline V gene data show CDR1 as MDHEN and CDR2 as SYDVKM. The CDR3 is 14 amino acids. CDR3 amino acids: CASSLTRMNTEAFF. CDR3 sequence (DNA): TGTGCCAGCAGCCTCACACGCATGAACACTGAAGCTTTCTTT.

This clonotype occurred many times. The chain recombines TRBV6-1 with TRBJ2-4, with D possibly TRBD1 on 5 matching bases. With 3 bases removed from V and 9 bases from J, the gap between germline ends came to 18 bases. The CDR3 spans 15 residues. Germline lookup yields CDR1 MNHNS and CDR2 SASEGT. CDR3 amino acids: CASSEEWRPQGIQYF. As DNA, the CDR3 is TGTGCCAGCAGTGAGGAATGGCGCCCTCAGGGCATTCAGTACTTC.

This chain joins TRBV20-1 and TRBJ2-7; D gene uncertain. Germline V gene lookup returns CDR1 DFQATT and CDR2 SNEGSKA (reference sequence). V lost 8 bases and J lost 1, with 15 bases in between. The CDR3 consists of 13 residues. The CDR3 here is CSLYVDGSYEQYF. For the CDR3, the DNA is TGCAGTCTTTACGTAGACGGTTCCTACGAGCAGTACTTC.

The chain combines TRBV7-9 with TRBJ2-1, with TRBD2 matching over 13 bases. The length of the CDR3 is 14 residues. Germline V CDR1 and CDR2: SEHNR, FQNEAQ (reference sequence). J was trimmed by 9 bases and V by 5 bases; bases with no gene match: 4. Written as DNA, the CDR3 is TGTGCCAGCAGCGCTGGACTAGCGGGGGTTGAGCAGTTCTTC. Amino acids: CASSAGLAGVEQFF.

This chain uses TRBV6-2 or TRBV6-3 with TRBJ1-1; D uncertain. The CDR3 sequence is 15 residues long. Germline V gives CDR1 MNHEY, CDR2 SVGEGT. Trimming took off 2 bases at V and 0 bases at J, with 10 bases between the two ends. For the CDR3, the DNA is TGTGCCAGCAGTTACCGTCGGGCCATGAACACTGAAGCTTTCTTT. Translated: CASSYRRAMNTEAFF.

V usage is TRBV4-3 and J usage is TRBJ2-2, with 8 bases that match TRBD1. This CDR3 is 14 amino acids long. Germline values: CDR1 LGHNA, CDR2 YSLEER. The trim removed 3 bases at V and 7 bases at J, leaving 4 bases unmatched. CDR3 DNA: TGCGCCAGCAGCCAGGACAGGGACGACGGGGAGCTGTTTTTT. The encoded protein is CASSQDRDDGELFF.

The genes are TRBV9 and TRBJ2-3, with unresolved D. Between the trimmed V and J ends, which lost 4 bases and 5 bases, there was a span of 14 bases. CDR1 and CDR2 (germline): SGDLS, YYNGEE. CDR3 length equals 14 residues. This chain's CDR3 is CASSPRQVRDTQYF. CDR3 DNA: TGTGCCAGCAGCCCAAGGCAGGTACGAGATACGCAGTATTTT.

J is TRBJ1-5 and V is TRBV24-1; D ambiguous. The CDR3 runs to 14 residues. Trimming left V 4 bases short and J 0 bases short, with 6 bases between. Germline loops: CDR1 KGHDR, CDR2 SFDVKD. In DNA, the CDR3 is TGTGCCACCAGTGAAAGGACTAGCAATCAGCCCCAGCATTTT. Protein product: CATSERTSNQPQHF.

This clonotype was counted many times. The chain carries TRBV7-3 and TRBJ2-1; 11 nucleotides align to TRBD1. From germline, CDR1 is SGHTA and CDR2 FQGTGA. Trimming took 4 bases from V and 5 from J; bases not matched to a gene: 4. The CDR3 runs to 15 residues. DNA of the CDR3: TGTGCCAGCAGCTCTGGACAGGGGGCGGACAATGAGCAGTTCTTC. Amino acid sequence: CASSSGQGADNEQFF. The whole variable domain, remainder taken from reference TRBV7-3 and TRBJ2-1, is GAGVSQTPSNKVTEKGKYVELRCDPISGHTALYWYRQSLGQGPEFLIYFQGTGAADDSGLPNDRFFAVRPEGSVSTLKIQRTERGDSAVYLCASSSGQGADNEQFFGPGTRLTVL.

This clonotype was seen many times. The chain carries TRBV4-2 and TRBJ2-7; D unresolved. V lost 0 bases and J lost 0, with 9 bases in between. CDR1 is LGHNA and CDR2 is YNFKEQ in the germline V gene. CDR3 length equals 15 residues. In nucleotides, the CDR3 is TGTGCCAGCAGCCAAGATCAGGTCACCTCCTACGAGCAGTACTTC. Translating gives CASSQDQVTSYEQYF.

The chain couples TRBV19 to TRBJ2-3; D gene uncertain. The CDR3 totals 12 residues. Germline CDR1 is LNHDA and CDR2 is SQIVND (reference sequence). The V gene lost 6 bases and the J gene lost 4 bases, with 8 bases spanning the gap. This CDR3 reads CASSRIADTQYF. The CDR3 nucleotides are TGTGCCAGTAGCAGAATCGCAGATACGCAGTATTTT.

The chain links TRBV12-3 or TRBV12-4 to TRBJ2-3; D gene ambiguous. Trimming removed 3 bases from V and 0 bases from J, with 10 bases in between. The CDR3 runs 15 residues. Here the CDR3 reads CASSFGGTSTDTQYF. CDR3 coding DNA: TGTGCCAGCAGTTTCGGCGGCACTAGCACAGATACGCAGTATTTT.

This clonotype has more than one count but fewer than ten. The V and J genes are TRBV7-8 and TRBJ2-5; D could derive from TRBD1 or TRBD2 (7 bases each). The CDR3 runs to 15 residues. The ends were cut back, 0 bases at V and 5 bases at J, with 13 bases in the middle. The germline V gene has CDR1 SGHVS and CDR2 FQNEAQ. The CDR3 DNA reads TGTGCCAGCAGCTTAGCCCGACAGGGAGGGGAGACCCAGTACTTC. Its translation: CASSLARQGGETQYF. The variable domain in full, with the rest retrieved from reference TRBV7-8 and TRBJ2-5, is GAGVSQSPRYKVAKRGQDVALRCDPISGHVSLFWYQQALGQGPEFLTYFQNEAQLDKSGLPSDRFFAERPEGSVSTLKIQRTQQEDSAVYLCASSLARQGGETQYFGPGTRLLVL.

This clonotype was detected ten times or more. The CDR3 here is CASSPKTGTGTF. The CDR3 bases are TGTGCCAGCAGCCCAAAGACCGGGACGGGAACCTTC. The gene calls are TRBV7-2 and TRBJ1-2; D possibly corresponds to TRBD1 (5 bases). The CDR3 contains 12 residues. From germline, CDR1 is SGHTA and CDR2 FQGNSA. V gave up 5 bases and J gave up 14 bases, with 18 bases separating them.

This chain links TRBV6-2 or TRBV6-3 with TRBJ1-2, with D perhaps TRBD1 (5 bases). Per the germline V gene, CDR1 is MNHEY and CDR2 is SVGEGT. This CDR3 is built from 14 residues. V lost 0 bases to trimming and J lost 5 bases, with 10 bases between them. CDR3 in amino acids: CASSYSIDSYGYTF. In nucleotides, the CDR3 is TGTGCCAGCAGTTACTCGATCGACAGTTATGGCTACACCTTC.

This clonotype occurred a few times. The chain carries TRBV6-5 and TRBJ1-5; D possibly corresponds to TRBD1 (5 bases). V lost 4 bases and J lost 4, with 14 bases in between. The V gene's germline CDR1 is MNHEY and CDR2 SVGAGI. CDR3 length: 15 amino acids. DNA for the CDR3: TGTGCCAGCAGTTCCCGGGACGGATTTAATCAGCCCCAGCATTTT. Amino acids: CASSSRDGFNQPQHF.